Below, 14 T cell receptor beta chains from the same sample are listed, as sequenced in a study of T cells in Graves' hyperthyroidism and ophthalmopathy. The investigators amplified TCR beta CDR3 regions from RNA transcripts. During a first-round RT-PCR of the TCR CDR3, the HTBI primer set was used. TCRdb ran MiXCR on the multiplex PCR reads and lists one entry per CDR3 protein. This table has some 460,000 distinct CDR3 sequences, about a sixth appearing once. The sequencing sample was made of blood. All receptors come from a woman in her late teens or twenties with Graves' hyperthyroidism.

This chain joins TRBV12-3 or TRBV12-4 and TRBJ2-3; 12 bases fit TRBD2. The trim removed 9 bases at V and 6 bases at J, leaving 10 bases unmatched. The CDR3 loop spans 15 amino acids. The CDR3 DNA reads TGTGCCAGTTCCCCCCCTAGCGGGAGGGAGGATACGCAGTATTTT. Encoded protein: CASSPPSGREDTQYF.

This clonotype has ten or more counts. The chain links TRBV20-1 to TRBJ2-7; D gene ambiguous. CDR1 DFQATT and CDR2 SNEGSKA come from the germline V gene (reference sequence). CDR3 length: 15 residues. V was trimmed by 0 bases and J by 3 bases, leaving 15 bases between them. The CDR3 DNA follows: TGCAGTGCTAGAGATCCTGGCTCCAACCGCTACGAGCAGTACTTC. It translates to CSARDPGSNRYEQYF.

This clonotype has a count of ten or more. V gene TRBV12-3 or TRBV12-4 combines with J gene TRBJ1-2; possible D gene TRBD1, 5 bases. Trimming removed 2 bases from V and 6 bases from J, with 10 bases in between. The CDR3 contains 13 residues. The CDR3 loop is CASSLTGVDGYTF. CDR3 in DNA: TGTGCCAGCAGTTTAACGGGGGTAGATGGCTACACCTTC.

The gene calls are TRBV20-1 and TRBJ2-4; D is perhaps TRBD2 (5 bases). CDR1 DFQATT and CDR2 SNEGSKA come from the germline V gene (reference sequence). The CDR3 spans 13 residues. Trimming took off 6 bases at V and 0 bases at J, with 9 bases between the two ends. In nucleotides, the CDR3 is TGCAGTGCAGGGCGGGCAGCCAAAAACATTCAGTACTTC. This codes for CSAGRAAKNIQYF.

This clonotype showed up many times. The V gene is TRBV11-3, the J gene TRBJ2-3, with a possible D match to TRBD2 (6 bases). This CDR3 has 16 residues. Germline V gene sequence: CDR1 SGHNT, CDR2 YENEEA. With 5 bases removed from V and 2 bases from J, the gap between germline ends came to 17 bases. The CDR3 sequence is CASSRWGSGNTDTQYF. The CDR3 DNA is TGTGCCAGCAGCCGATGGGGTAGCGGCAACACAGATACGCAGTATTTT.

This clonotype came up many times. The CDR3 DNA sequence: TGTGCCACCAGCAGCCACAAAATGTGGAACACCGGGGAGCTGTTTTTT. As protein: CATSSHKMWNTGELFF. This chain joins TRBV15 and TRBJ2-2; no clear D gene. This CDR3 has 16 amino acids. The germline V and J ends were trimmed by 3 bases and 1 base, with 12 bases remaining between them. Germline CDR1 reads LNHNV; CDR2 reads YYDKDF (reference sequence).

This clonotype was found many times. The V gene is TRBV12-3 or TRBV12-4, the J gene TRBJ1-3; no clear D gene. The length of the CDR3 is 16 residues. V lost 3 bases, J lost 0 bases, and 12 bases lay in between. The DNA for the CDR3 is TGTGCCAGCAGTTTCGGGCCCGGGAGCTCTGGAAACACCATATATTTT. Translated: CASSFGPGSSGNTIYF.

This clonotype was seen at least ten times. The genes are TRBV19 and TRBJ1-5; D might be TRBD1 (5 bases). Germline values: CDR1 LNHDA, CDR2 SQIVND (reference sequence). V lost 7 bases, J lost 4 bases, and 17 bases lay in between. The CDR3 covers 15 residues. The CDR3 DNA reads TGTGCCAGTAAAACGAGGACGGGGGGAAATCAGCCCCAGCATTTT. This gives the protein CASKTRTGGNQPQHF.

At least ten counts were recorded for this clonotype. The chain carries TRBV28 and TRBJ1-2; D gene uncertain. This CDR3 comprises 13 residues. V shed 3 bases and J shed 2 bases, with 7 bases lying between them. Germline CDR1 MDHEN, CDR2 SYDVKM. This CDR3 is CASSFHENYGYTF. In DNA, the CDR3 is TGTGCCAGCAGTTTCCACGAGAACTATGGCTACACCTTC.

This clonotype was seen only once. The chain couples TRBV20-1 to TRBJ1-5; perhaps TRBD1 as D (5 bases). Germline CDR1 is DFQATT and CDR2 is SNEGSKA (reference sequence). The CDR3 is 13 residues long. The germline V and J ends were trimmed by 1 base and 3 bases, with 7 bases remaining between them. The CDR3 DNA sequence: TGCAGTGCTAGAGCCAGGGACAATCAGCCCCAGCATTTT. This gives the protein CSARARDNQPQHF.

This clonotype was observed once. The chain couples TRBV7-9 to TRBJ2-1, with 15 nucleotides matching TRBD2. V gave up 5 bases and J gave up 7 bases; unmatched junction bases: 15. Germline values: CDR1 SEHNR, CDR2 FQNEAQ (reference sequence). The CDR3 length is 19 residues. In DNA, the CDR3 is TGTGCCAGCAGCCAAGATCCCCGGACTAGCGGGAGGGCCATAAATGAGCAGTTCTTC. It is translated as CASSQDPRTSGRAINEQFF.

V is TRBV5-1 and J is TRBJ2-5, with TRBD2 as a possible D gene (5 bases). CDR1 and CDR2 (germline): SGHRS, YFSETQ. The CDR3 sequence is 15 residues long. With 4 bases removed from V and 3 bases from J, the gap between germline ends came to 16 bases. CDR3 protein: CASSTRRRGKETQYF. The CDR3 coding sequence is TGCGCCAGCAGCACGAGGCGCCGGGGTAAAGAGACCCAGTACTTC.

Comment on this clonotype: Being one base from a much bigger clone, this may be a read error. The rearrangement joins TRBV7-9 to TRBJ2-4, with 10 bases matching TRBD1. CDR1 SEHNR and CDR2 FQNEAQ come from the germline V gene (reference sequence). The CDR3 sequence is 15 residues long. CDR3 sequence reads: CVSSPRQGATNIQYF. The CDR3 coding sequence is TGTGTCAGCAGCCCGAGACAGGGGGCGACAAACATTCAGTACTTC. The complete variable domain, with remaining parts taken from reference TRBV7-9 and TRBJ2-4, reads DTGVSQNPRHKITKRGQNVTFRCDPISEHNRLYWYRQTLGQGPEFLTYFQNEAQLEKSRLLSDRFSAERPKGSFSTLEIQRTEQGDSAMYLCVSSPRQGATNIQYFGAGTRLSVL.

This clonotype has a count of ten or more. This rearrangement joins TRBV7-2 to TRBJ1-6; possibly TRBD1 for D (5 bases). V was shortened by 4 bases and J by 7 bases, with 11 bases between the two germline ends. Per the germline V gene, CDR1 is SGHTA and CDR2 is FQGNSA. This CDR3 region has 14 residues. The CDR3 coding sequence is TGTGCCAGCAGCTCCGGGACCCCGAATTCACCCCTCCACTTT. Translated: CASSSGTPNSPLHF. The full variable domain, completed using reference TRBV7-2 and TRBJ1-6, is GAGVSQSPSNKVTEKGKDVELRCDPISGHTALYWYRQSLGQGLEFLIYFQGNSAPDKSGLPSDRFSAERTGGSVSTLTIQRTQQEDSAVYLCASSSGTPNSPLHFGNGTRLTVT.